This T cell receptor (beta chain) was obtained from a study of CD8+CD57+ T cells in acquired aplastic anemia. Study summary: Sorted CD4+ and CD8+ cell DNA averaged around 3.5 ug. Where healthy donors were concerned, CD4+ cells averaged approximately 11 million reads.

Genomic DNA provided the template from which TCR beta VDJ and CDR3 profiles were obtained. TCRdb re-analysed the reads in MiXCR, keeping a single row per CDR3 protein. The data hold around 230,000 distinct CDR3 sequences, with under 65% observed a single time. This clonotype was found a few times. The target antigen is unknown. At one end the junction does not follow the germline gene, possibly because of a read error. Germline V gene data show CDR1 as SEHNR and CDR2 as FQNEAQ (reference sequence). This CDR3 comprises 12 residues. Overall study results and limits: Patients shared around 31 CD8+ CDR3 sequences with controls. Levels of CD8+ Simpson's diversity were not significantly distinct in patients versus controls.

The sequence came from a human donor in good health. This sequence joins TRBV7-9 and TRBJ2-7; perhaps TRBD1 as D (7 bases). The sequenced sample was sorted CD4+, CD8+, or CD8+CD57+ T cells (not recorded which) from PBMCs. This chain's CDR3 is CASSSQGAGGPF. CDR3 DNA sequence: TGTGCCAGCAGTTCCCAAGGGGCAGGGGGGCCCTTC.